Sequencing of this T cell receptor beta chain was carried out in a study of blood T cells in healthy people across ages. Those donating, healthy Caucasian individuals from Russia, were aged about 6 to 95. Each sample had at least 7 million PBMCs isolated. Each sample provided at least 6 micrograms of extracted total RNA. In germline, CDR1 is LGHDT, CDR2 YNNKEL (reference sequence). J gave up 2 bases and V 7 bases, and 11 bases lay outside the gene matches. CDR3 length: 17 residues. Sample-barcoded 5' priming and a J-beta primer mix drove a second PCR of roughly 7 to 11 cycles. The template-switch adaptor, which had 12 random nucleotides, put a tag on each cDNA molecule. One entry per CDR3 protein results from TCRdb running MiXCR on the 5' RACE reads. The sample has about 1.6 million distinct CDR3 sequences, roughly a third seen once.

The sample taken for sequencing was blood. This TCR was sampled from a woman under 40 in good health. This sequence joins TRBV3-1 and TRBJ2-5, with TRBD2 matching over 12 bases. The chain's CDR3 is CASTKETSGRSQETQYF. CDR3 sequence (DNA): TGTGCCAGCACCAAAGAGACTAGCGGGAGAAGTCAAGAGACCCAGTACTTC.